Detailed here is one TCR beta chain. The primer mix had 60 Vbeta and 13 Jbeta primers. TCRdb's table, derived via immunoSEQ multiplex PCR, lists solely in-frame clones and lacks some. The data contain under 200,000 clones, 60% to 85% of them singletons. The data were taken from a study of cytomegalovirus exposure and HLA in healthy donors. V lost 3 bases and J lost 1, with 17 bases in between. Germline CDR1 is SGHDT and CDR2 is YYEEEE. The CDR3 has 16 residues. This chain uses TRBV5-6 with TRBJ2-7; TRBD1 might be the D (7 bases). The specimen was PBMCs. The TCR sequence derives from a man in his fifties or sixties in good health and CMV-seropositive. The CDR3 DNA sequence: TGTGCCAGCAGCTCCAGGGGGGTGGTAGGGTCCTACGAGCAGTACTTC. Translated, it gives CASSSRGVVGSYEQYF.